One sample yielded the 2 T cell receptor beta chains listed below, sequenced in a study of blood T cells in healthy people across ages. With a J-beta primer mix and a sample-barcoded 5' primer, a second PCR ran about 7 to 12 cycles. TCRdb reanalysed the 5' RACE reads using MiXCR and keeps one entry per CDR3 protein. The sample carries about 1.5 million distinct CDR3 sequences, 35% to 45% recorded once. Sequenced: blood. These receptors were taken from a young woman in good health.

As for this clonotype: A clone one base away is much larger, so this may be a read error. The chain recombines TRBV28 with TRBJ1-4, with D uncertain. The germline V and J ends were trimmed by 8 bases and 6 bases, with 7 bases remaining between them. Germline CDR1 reads MDHEN; CDR2 reads SYDVKM. This CDR3 comprises 11 residues. CDR3 nucleotide sequence: TGTGCCAGCCGACGTGATGAAAAACTGTTTTTT. It codes for CASRRDEKLFF.

The V and J genes are TRBV7-9 and TRBJ1-5; no reliable D call. The germline V gene has CDR1 SEHNR and CDR2 FQNEAQ (reference sequence). CDR3 size: 13 residues. V gave up 3 bases and J gave up 5 bases, with 8 bases separating them. The CDR3 coding sequence is TGTGCCAGCAGCTTTAACGGCCATCAGCCCCAGCATTTT. Encoded protein: CASSFNGHQPQHF.